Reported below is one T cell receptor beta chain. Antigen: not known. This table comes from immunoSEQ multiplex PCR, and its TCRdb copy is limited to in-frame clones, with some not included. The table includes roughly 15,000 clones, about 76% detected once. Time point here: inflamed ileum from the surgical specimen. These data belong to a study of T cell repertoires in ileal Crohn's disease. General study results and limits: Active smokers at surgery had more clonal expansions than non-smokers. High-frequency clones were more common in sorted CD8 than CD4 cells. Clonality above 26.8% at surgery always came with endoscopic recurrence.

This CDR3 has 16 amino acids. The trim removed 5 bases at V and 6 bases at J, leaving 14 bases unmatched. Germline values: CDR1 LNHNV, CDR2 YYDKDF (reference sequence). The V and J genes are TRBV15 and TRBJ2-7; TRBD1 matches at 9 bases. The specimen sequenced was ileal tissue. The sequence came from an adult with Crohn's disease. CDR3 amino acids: CATSLRPGQGILEQYF. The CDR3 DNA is TGTGCCACCAGCTTACGACCGGGACAGGGTATTCTCGAGCAGTACTTC.